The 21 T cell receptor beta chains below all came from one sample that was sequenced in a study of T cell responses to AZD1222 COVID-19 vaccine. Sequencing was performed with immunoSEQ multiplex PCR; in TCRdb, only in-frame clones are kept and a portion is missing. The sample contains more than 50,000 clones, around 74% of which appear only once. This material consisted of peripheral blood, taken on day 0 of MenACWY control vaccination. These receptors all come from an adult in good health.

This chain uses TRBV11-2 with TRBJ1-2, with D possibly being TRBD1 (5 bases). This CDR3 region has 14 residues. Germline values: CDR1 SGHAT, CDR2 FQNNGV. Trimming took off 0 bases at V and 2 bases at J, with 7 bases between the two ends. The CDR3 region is CASSLEPGNYGYTF. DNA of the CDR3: TGTGCCAGCAGCTTAGAGCCAGGGAACTATGGCTACACCTTC.

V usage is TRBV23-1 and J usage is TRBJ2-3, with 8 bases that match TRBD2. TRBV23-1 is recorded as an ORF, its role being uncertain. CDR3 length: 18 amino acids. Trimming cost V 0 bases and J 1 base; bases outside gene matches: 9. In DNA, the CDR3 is TGCGCCAGCAGTCAATCTGTAGCGGGGATGCGTGGCACAGATACGCAGTATTTT. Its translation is CASSQSVAGMRGTDTQYF.

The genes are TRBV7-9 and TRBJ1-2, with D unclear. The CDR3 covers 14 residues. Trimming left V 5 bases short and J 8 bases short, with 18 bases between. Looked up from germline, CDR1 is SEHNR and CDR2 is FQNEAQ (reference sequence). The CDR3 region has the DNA TGTGCCAGCAGCGACGAATCAGTGGCTGGGGGCTACACCTTC. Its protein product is CASSDESVAGGYTF.

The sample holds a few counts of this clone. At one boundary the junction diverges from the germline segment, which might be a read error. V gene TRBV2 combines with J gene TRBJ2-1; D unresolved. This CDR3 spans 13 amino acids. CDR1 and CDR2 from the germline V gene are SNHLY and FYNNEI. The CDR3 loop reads CASTERIYNEQFF. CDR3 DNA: TGTGCCAGCACTGAACGGATCTACAATGAGCAGTTCTTC.

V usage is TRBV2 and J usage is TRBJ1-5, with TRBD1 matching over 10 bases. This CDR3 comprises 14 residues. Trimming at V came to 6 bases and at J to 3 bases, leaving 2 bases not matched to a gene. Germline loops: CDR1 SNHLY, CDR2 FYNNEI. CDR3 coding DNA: TGTGCCAGCAGGGGGACAGGGGACAATCAGCCCCAGCATTTT. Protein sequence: CASRGTGDNQPQHF.

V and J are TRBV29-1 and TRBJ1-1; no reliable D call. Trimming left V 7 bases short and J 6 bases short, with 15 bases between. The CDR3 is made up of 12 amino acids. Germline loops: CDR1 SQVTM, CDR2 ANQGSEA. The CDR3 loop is CSAGRVEAEAFF. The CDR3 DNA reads TGCAGCGCCGGACGGGTGGAGGCTGAAGCTTTCTTT.

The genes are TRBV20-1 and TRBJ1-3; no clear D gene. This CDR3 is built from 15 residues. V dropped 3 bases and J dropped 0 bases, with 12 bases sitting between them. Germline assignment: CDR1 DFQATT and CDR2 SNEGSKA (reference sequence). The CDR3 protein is CSASSFGNSGNTIYF. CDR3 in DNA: TGCAGTGCTAGTTCTTTCGGAAACTCTGGAAACACCATATATTTT.

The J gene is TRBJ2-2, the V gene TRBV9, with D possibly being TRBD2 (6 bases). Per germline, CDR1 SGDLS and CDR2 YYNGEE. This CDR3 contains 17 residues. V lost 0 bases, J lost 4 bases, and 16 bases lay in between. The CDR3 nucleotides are TGTGCCAGCAGCGTAGCCCCTGGGGGAGGTACCACCGGGGAGCTGTTTTTT. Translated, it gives CASSVAPGGGTTGELFF.

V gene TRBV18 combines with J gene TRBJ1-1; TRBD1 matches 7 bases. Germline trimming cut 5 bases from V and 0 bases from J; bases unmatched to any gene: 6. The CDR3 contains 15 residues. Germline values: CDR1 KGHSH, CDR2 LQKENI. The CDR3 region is CASSEDRNVNTEAFF. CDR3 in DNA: TGTGCCAGCTCAGAGGACAGGAATGTGAACACTGAAGCTTTCTTT.

CDR3 coding DNA: TGTGCCAGCAGCCCCCCGGGACTAGCCTCTAGGAATGAGCAGTTCTTC. It specifies CASSPPGLASRNEQFF. The V call is TRBV5-4, the J call TRBJ2-1; 9 bases line up with TRBD2. Trimming at V came to 4 bases and at J to 7 bases, leaving 12 bases not matched to a gene. The CDR3 is 16 residues long. The germline gives CDR1 SGHNT, CDR2 YYREEE (reference sequence).

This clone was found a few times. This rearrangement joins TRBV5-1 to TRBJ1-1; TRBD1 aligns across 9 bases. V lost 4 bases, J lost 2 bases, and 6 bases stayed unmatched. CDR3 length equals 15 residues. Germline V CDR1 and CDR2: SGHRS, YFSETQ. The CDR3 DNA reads TGCGCCAGCAGCATACAGGGGGCGGCAAACACTGAAGCTTTCTTT. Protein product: CASSIQGAANTEAFF.

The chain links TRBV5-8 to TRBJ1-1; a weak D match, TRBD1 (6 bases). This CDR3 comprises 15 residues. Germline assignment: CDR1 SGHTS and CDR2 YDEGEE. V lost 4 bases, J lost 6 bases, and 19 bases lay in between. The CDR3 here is CASSGYRDFFAEAFF. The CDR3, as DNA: TGTGCCAGCAGCGGCTACAGGGACTTTTTTGCTGAAGCTTTCTTT.

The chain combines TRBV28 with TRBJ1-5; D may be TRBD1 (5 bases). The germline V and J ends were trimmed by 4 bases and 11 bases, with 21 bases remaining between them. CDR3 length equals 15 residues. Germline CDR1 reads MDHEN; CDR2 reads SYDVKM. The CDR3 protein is CASSSWDEGQQTQHF. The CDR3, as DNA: TGTGCCAGCAGTTCCTGGGACGAGGGGCAACAGACCCAGCATTTT.

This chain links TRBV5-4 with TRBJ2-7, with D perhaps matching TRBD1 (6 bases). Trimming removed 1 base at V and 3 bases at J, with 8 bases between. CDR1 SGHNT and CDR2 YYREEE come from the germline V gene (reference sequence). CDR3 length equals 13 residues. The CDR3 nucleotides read TGTGCCAGCAGCTTGAAAGGGGGCTACGAGCAGTACTTC. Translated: CASSLKGGYEQYF.

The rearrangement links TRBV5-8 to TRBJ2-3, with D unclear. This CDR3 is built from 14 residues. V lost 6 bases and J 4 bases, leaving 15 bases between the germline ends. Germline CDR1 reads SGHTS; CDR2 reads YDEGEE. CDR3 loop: CASTALRAPDTQYF. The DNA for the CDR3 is TGTGCCAGCACCGCCCTCCGGGCACCAGATACGCAGTATTTT.

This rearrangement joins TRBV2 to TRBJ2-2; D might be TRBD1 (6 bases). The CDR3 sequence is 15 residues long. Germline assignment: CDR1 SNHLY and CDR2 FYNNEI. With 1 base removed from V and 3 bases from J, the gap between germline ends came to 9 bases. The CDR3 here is CASSEVGQHTGELFF. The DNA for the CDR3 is TGTGCCAGCAGTGAAGTAGGACAGCACACCGGGGAGCTGTTTTTT.

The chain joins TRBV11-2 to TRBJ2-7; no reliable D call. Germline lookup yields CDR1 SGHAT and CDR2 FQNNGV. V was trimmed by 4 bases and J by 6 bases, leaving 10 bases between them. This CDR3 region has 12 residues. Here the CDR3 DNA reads TGTGCCAGCAGCTCCCTCACGATCGAGCAGTACTTC. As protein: CASSSLTIEQYF.

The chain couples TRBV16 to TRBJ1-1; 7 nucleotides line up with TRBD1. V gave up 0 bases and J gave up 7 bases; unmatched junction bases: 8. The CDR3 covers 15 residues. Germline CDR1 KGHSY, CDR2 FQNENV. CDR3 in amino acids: CASSQSWDRTGEAFF. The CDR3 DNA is TGTGCCAGCAGCCAATCGTGGGACAGAACGGGTGAAGCTTTCTTT.

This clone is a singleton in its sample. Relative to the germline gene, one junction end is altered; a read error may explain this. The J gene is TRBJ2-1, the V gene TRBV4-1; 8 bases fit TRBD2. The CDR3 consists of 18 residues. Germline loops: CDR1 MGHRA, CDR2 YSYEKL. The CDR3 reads CARSQLPSVSGVYNEQFF. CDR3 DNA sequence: TGCGCCCGCAGCCAACTCCCGTCCGTTAGCGGGGTGTACAATGAGCAGTTCTTC.

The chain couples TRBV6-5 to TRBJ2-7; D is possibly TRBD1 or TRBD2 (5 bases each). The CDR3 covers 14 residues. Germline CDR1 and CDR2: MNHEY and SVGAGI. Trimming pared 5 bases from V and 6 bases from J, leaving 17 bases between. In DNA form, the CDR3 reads TGTGCCAGCAGTAAGGGGTCCTCGAGGGGCGAGCAGTACTTC. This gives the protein CASSKGSSRGEQYF.

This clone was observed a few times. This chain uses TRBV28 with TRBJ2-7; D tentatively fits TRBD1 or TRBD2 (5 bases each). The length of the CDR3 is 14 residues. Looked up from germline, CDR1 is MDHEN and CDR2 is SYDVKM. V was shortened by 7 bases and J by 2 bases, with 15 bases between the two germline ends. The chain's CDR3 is CASTPGPGPYEQYF. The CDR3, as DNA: TGTGCCAGCACTCCGGGCCCGGGACCCTACGAGCAGTACTTC.